This T cell receptor beta chain was sequenced for a study of T cell responses to AZD1222 COVID-19 vaccine. Libraries were prepared by immunoSEQ multiplex PCR; TCRdb keeps only in-frame clonotypes and omits some of them. Found here are 120,000 or so clones, roughly 88% of them singletons; the top ten hold roughly a quarter. CDR3 length equals 13 residues. With 4 bases removed from V and 7 bases from J, the gap between germline ends came to 13 bases. Germline CDR1 reads SGHTA; CDR2 reads FQGNSA. Regarding the study as a whole: Without day 14 samples, only post-peak T cell repertoires were studied. Clonal diversity was possibly underestimated, and the donors were mostly white British, with more females.

With regard to this clone: Its specificity is not known.

This clonotype was sampled from an adult who received the AZD1222 COVID-19 vaccine. Sequences were derived from peripheral blood, sampled 28 days after the second AZD1222 dose. The chain recombines TRBV7-2 with TRBJ1-1; D ambiguous. CDR3 residues: CASSSTTDLEAFF. The CDR3 DNA is TGTGCCAGCAGCTCAACCACGGACCTTGAAGCTTTCTTT. Using reference TRBV7-2 and TRBJ1-1 for the parts outside the CDR3, the full variable domain is GAGVSQSPSNKVTEKGKDVELRCDPISGHTALYWYRQSLGQGLEFLIYFQGNSAPDKSGLPSDRFSAERTGGSVSTLTIQRTQQEDSAVYLCASSSTTDLEAFFGQGTRLTVV.